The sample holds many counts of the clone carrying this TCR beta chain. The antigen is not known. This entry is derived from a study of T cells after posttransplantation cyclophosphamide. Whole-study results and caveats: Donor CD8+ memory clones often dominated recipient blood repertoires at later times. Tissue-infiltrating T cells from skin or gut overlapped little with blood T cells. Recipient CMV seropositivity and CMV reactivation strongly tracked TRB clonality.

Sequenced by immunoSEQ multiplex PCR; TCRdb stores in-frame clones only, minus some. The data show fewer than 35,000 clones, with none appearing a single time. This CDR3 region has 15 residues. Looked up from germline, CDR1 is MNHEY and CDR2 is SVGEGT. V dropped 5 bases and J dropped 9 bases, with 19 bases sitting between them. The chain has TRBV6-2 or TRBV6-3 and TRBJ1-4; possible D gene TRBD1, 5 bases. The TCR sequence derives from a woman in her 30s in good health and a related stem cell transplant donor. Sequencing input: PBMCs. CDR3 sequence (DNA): TGTGCCAGCAGTCCGGCTAGGGGAACGGGCAAAAAACTGTTTTTT. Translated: CASSPARGTGKKLFF.